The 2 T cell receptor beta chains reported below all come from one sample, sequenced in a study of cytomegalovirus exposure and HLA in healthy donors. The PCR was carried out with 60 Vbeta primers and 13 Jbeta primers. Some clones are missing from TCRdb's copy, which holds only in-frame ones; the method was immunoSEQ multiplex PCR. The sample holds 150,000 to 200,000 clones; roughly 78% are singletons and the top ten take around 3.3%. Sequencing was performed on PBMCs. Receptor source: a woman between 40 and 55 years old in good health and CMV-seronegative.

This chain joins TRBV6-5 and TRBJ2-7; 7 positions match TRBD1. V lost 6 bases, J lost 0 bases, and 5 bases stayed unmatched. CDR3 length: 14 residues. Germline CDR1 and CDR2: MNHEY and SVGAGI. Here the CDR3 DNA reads TGTGCCAGCAGAAACAACAGGGGCTCCTACGAGCAGTACTTC. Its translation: CASRNNRGSYEQYF.

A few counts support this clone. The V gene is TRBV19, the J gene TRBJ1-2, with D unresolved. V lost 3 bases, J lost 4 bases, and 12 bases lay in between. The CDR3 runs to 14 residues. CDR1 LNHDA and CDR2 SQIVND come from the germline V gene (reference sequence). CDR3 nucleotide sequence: TGTGCCAGTAGTATGGCGGGCTCAGTCTATGGCTACACCTTC. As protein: CASSMAGSVYGYTF.